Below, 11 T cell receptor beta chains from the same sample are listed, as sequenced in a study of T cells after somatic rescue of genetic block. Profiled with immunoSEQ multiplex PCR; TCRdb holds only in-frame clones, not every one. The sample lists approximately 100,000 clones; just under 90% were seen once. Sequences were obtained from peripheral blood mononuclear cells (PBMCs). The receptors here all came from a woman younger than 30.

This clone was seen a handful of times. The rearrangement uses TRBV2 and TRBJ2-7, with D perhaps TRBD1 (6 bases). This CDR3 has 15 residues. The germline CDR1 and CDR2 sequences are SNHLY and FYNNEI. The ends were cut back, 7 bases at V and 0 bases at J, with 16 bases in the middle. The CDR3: CASTSTRGDSYEQYF. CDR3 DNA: TGTGCCAGCACATCTACCAGGGGCGACTCCTACGAGCAGTACTTC.

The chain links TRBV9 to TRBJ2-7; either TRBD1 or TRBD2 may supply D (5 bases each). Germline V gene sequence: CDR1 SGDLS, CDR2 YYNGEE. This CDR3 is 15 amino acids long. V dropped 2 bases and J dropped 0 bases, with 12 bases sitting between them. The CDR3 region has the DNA TGTGCCAGCAGCGTTGGGGACCGTTACTCCTACGAGCAGTACTTC. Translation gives CASSVGDRYSYEQYF.

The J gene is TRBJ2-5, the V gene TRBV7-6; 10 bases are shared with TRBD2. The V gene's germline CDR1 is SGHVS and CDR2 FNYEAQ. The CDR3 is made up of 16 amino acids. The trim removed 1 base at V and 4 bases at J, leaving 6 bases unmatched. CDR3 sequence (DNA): TGTGCCAGCAGCTTAGAGTCAGCGGGAGGGGGAGAGACCCAGTACTTC. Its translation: CASSLESAGGGETQYF. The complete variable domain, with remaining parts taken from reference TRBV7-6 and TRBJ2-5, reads GAGVSQSPRYKVTKRGQDVALRCDPISGHVSLYWYRQALGQGPEFLTYFNYEAQQDKSGLPNDRFSAERPEGSISTLTIQRTEQRDSAMYRCASSLESAGGGETQYFGPGTRLLVL.

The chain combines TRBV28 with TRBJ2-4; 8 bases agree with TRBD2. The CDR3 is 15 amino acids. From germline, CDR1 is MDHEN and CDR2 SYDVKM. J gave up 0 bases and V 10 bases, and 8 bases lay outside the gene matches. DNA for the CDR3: TGTGCCACCTTTAGCGGGAACGTAGCCAAAAACATTCAGTACTTC. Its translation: CATFSGNVAKNIQYF.

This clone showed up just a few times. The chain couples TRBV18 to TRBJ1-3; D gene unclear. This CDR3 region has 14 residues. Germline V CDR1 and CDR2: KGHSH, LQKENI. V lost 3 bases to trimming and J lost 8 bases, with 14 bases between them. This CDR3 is CASSPGRERDTIYF. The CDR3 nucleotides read TGTGCCAGCTCACCCGGCCGGGAAAGGGACACCATATATTTT.

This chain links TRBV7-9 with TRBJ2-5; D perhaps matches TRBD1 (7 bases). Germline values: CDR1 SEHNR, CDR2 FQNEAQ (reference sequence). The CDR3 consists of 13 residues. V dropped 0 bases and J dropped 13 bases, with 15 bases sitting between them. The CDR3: CASSLARQGDWYF. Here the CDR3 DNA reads TGTGCCAGCAGCTTAGCCCGGCAGGGGGACTGGTACTTC.

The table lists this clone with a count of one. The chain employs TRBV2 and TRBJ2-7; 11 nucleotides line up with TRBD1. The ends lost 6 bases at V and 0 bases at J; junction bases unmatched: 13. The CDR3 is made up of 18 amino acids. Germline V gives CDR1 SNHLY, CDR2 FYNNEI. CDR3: CASRTGQGGSPSSYEQYF. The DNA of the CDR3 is TGTGCCAGCAGAACGGGACAGGGGGGGTCCCCCTCCTCCTACGAGCAGTACTTC.

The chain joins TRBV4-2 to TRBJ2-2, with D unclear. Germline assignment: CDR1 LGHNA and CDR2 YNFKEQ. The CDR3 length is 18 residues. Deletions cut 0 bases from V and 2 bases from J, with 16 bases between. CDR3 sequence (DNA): TGTGCCAGCAGCCAAGATTTAGAGACGGGCCAAAACACCGGGGAGCTGTTTTTT. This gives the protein CASSQDLETGQNTGELFF.

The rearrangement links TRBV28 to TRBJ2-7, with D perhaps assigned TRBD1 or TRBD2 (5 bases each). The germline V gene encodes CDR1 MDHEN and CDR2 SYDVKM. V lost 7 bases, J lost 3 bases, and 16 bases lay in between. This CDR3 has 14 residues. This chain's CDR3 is CASNTGTTIYEQYF. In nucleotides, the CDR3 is TGTGCCAGCAACACCGGGACCACAATCTACGAGCAGTACTTC.

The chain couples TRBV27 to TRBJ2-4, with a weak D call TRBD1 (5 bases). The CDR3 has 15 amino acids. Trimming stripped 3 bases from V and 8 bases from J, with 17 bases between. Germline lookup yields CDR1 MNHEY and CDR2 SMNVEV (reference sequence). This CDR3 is CASSLSRAGLDIQYF. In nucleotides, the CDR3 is TGTGCCAGCAGTTTGTCGCGCGCAGGGTTGGACATTCAGTACTTC.

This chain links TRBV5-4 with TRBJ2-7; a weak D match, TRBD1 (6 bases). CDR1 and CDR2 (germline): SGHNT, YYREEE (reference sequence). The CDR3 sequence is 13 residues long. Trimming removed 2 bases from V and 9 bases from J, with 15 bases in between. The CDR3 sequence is CASSFGQGTGQYF. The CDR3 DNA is TGTGCCAGCAGCTTCGGGCAGGGGACGGGGCAGTACTTC.